One and the same sample provided the 21 T cell receptor beta chains below, sequenced in a study of T cell repertoires in cytomegalovirus infection. TCRdb redid the calling of the reads with MiXCR, one entry per CDR3 protein. The sample lists about 220,000 distinct CDR3 sequences, 35% to 40% seen once, with roughly three fifths in the top ten. No antigens are known for them. The sequencing used CD8+ T cells from cultured PBMCs, collected from culture after CMV antigen stimulation. All receptors derive from a human donor in good health (CMV status not recorded). Some clones in this sample may be carry-over from other donors' samples.

J is TRBJ2-7 and V is TRBV27; no definite D call. CDR3 size: 15 residues. Germline V lookup: CDR1 MNHEY, CDR2 SMNVEV (reference sequence). The V end was cut by 2 bases, the J end by 0 bases, with 11 bases between. The CDR3 is CASSLTSDHSYEQYF. CDR3 nucleotides: TGTGCCAGCAGTTTAACATCGGACCACTCCTACGAGCAGTACTTC.

V usage is TRBV7-3 and J usage is TRBJ1-6; D not resolved. The CDR3 extends over 12 amino acids. Germline CDR1 reads SGHTA; CDR2 reads FQGTGA. V lost 2 bases and J lost 12, with 8 bases in between. The CDR3 region has the DNA TGTGCCAGCAGCTTATCTTCCGGACCCCTCCACTTT. Its protein product is CASSLSSGPLHF.

This sequence joins TRBV12-3 or TRBV12-4 and TRBJ1-2; maybe TRBD1 (5 bases). The V end was cut by 4 bases, the J end by 0 bases, with 12 bases between. CDR3 length: 15 residues. CDR3 protein: CASSSGHRSNYGYTF. Here the CDR3 DNA reads TGTGCCAGCAGTTCCGGCCACAGGTCTAACTATGGCTACACCTTC.

This clonotype was counted a few times. The chain is built from TRBV6-1 and TRBJ2-6; TRBD1 aligns across 7 bases. Germline trimming cut 8 bases from V and 12 bases from J; bases unmatched to any gene: 7. Germline values: CDR1 MNHNS, CDR2 SASEGT. The CDR3 is made up of 12 amino acids. The CDR3 sequence is CASFRTGFVLTF. CDR3 bases: TGTGCCAGCTTCCGGACAGGCTTCGTCCTGACTTTC.

The J gene is TRBJ1-2, the V gene TRBV12-3 or TRBV12-4, with 11 bases that match TRBD1. V shed 4 bases and J 4 bases; nucleotides not matched to a gene: 17. This CDR3 contains 19 residues. This chain's CDR3 is CASSSTVEPRTGGSYGYTF. The DNA of the CDR3 is TGTGCCAGCAGTTCCACTGTGGAACCGAGGACAGGGGGCAGCTATGGCTACACCTTC.

The J gene is TRBJ2-5, the V gene TRBV25-1; no firm D call. CDR3 size: 12 residues. V was trimmed by 6 bases and J by 2 bases, leaving 7 bases between them. Germline V lookup: CDR1 MGHDK, CDR2 SYGVNS. CDR3 DNA: TGTGCCAGCAGGGGGAAACAAGAGACCCAGTACTTC. Protein product: CASRGKQETQYF.

This clonotype has at least ten counts. This chain connects TRBV7-8 to TRBJ2-1; the D gene is possibly TRBD2 (6 bases). Germline values: CDR1 SGHVS, CDR2 FQNEAQ. With 5 bases removed from V and 5 bases from J, the gap between germline ends came to 22 bases. The CDR3 has 17 residues. CDR3: CASSLGAGLSGHNEQFF. The CDR3 DNA is TGTGCCAGCAGCCTAGGGGCGGGGTTGAGCGGGCACAATGAGCAGTTCTTC.

The V call is TRBV27, the J call TRBJ1-5, with TRBD1 matching 11 bases. Germline V gene data show CDR1 as MNHEY and CDR2 as SMNVEV (reference sequence). There are 17 residues in the CDR3. The V segment lost 5 bases and the J segment 1 base; nucleotides outside the gene matches: 7. CDR3 protein: CASSPGTGGVSNQPQHF. DNA for the CDR3: TGTGCCAGCAGTCCTGGGACAGGGGGTGTAAGCAATCAGCCCCAGCATTTT.

V gene TRBV20-1 combines with J gene TRBJ2-7; weak D call: TRBD2 (5 bases). The CDR3 length is 16 residues. Trimming took off 6 bases at V and 0 bases at J, with 21 bases between the two ends. Germline CDR1 is DFQATT and CDR2 is SNEGSKA (reference sequence). In DNA form, the CDR3 reads TGCAGTGCCGGCGCTAGCTCCGGGGTTAGCTCCTACGAGCAGTACTTC. Translating it yields CSAGASSGVSSYEQYF.

The rearrangement links TRBV27 to TRBJ1-2, with a weak D call TRBD1 (5 bases). The V end lost 5 bases, the J end lost 2 bases, and 15 bases lay between the germline ends. The CDR3 is 15 residues long. In germline, CDR1 is MNHEY, CDR2 SMNVEV (reference sequence). The CDR3 DNA sequence: TGTGCCAGCAGTCCGAGACAGAGATTCAACTATGGCTACACCTTC. This translates into CASSPRQRFNYGYTF.

This clonotype was observed once. V usage is TRBV6-1 and J usage is TRBJ2-5; 7 nucleotides agree with TRBD2. V lost 4 bases and J lost 0; bases outside the gene matches: 8. This CDR3 is built from 16 residues. CDR1 MNHNS and CDR2 SASEGT come from the germline V gene. The CDR3 loop is CASSGLGGGHQETQYF. Here the CDR3 DNA reads TGTGCCAGCAGTGGTCTTGGGGGAGGGCACCAAGAGACCCAGTACTTC.

Many counts were recorded for this clonotype. The CDR3 spells CASSLAPSGRYEQYF. The DNA of the CDR3 is TGTGCCAGCAGTTTAGCGCCTAGCGGTCGCTACGAGCAGTACTTC. This chain links TRBV12-3 or TRBV12-4 with TRBJ2-7; the match to TRBD2 covers 7 bases. J lost 3 bases, V lost 0 bases, and 5 bases had no gene match. CDR3 size: 15 residues.

The rearrangement uses TRBV15 and TRBJ1-4; no reliable D call. Trimming pared 2 bases from V and 5 bases from J, leaving 15 bases between. This CDR3 has 16 amino acids. Germline V gene data show CDR1 as LNHNV and CDR2 as YYDKDF (reference sequence). In nucleotides, the CDR3 is TGTGCCACCAGCAGAATCACCCTCGGACGGAATGAAAAACTGTTTTTT. It translates to CATSRITLGRNEKLFF.

This clonotype has a handful of counts. The chain joins TRBV7-9 to TRBJ1-2; D is perhaps TRBD1 (5 bases). V was pared by 1 base and J by 8 bases, with 8 bases between. Germline CDR1 SEHNR, CDR2 FQNEAQ (reference sequence). The CDR3 is 12 residues long. CDR3 sequence reads: CASSLGRDGYTF. In nucleotides, the CDR3 is TGTGCCAGCAGCTTAGGCAGGGACGGCTACACCTTC.

Regarding this clonotype: A read error is likely, as this CDR3 ends without the conserved phenylalanine or tryptophan. This rearrangement joins TRBV27 to TRBJ2-1; weak D call: TRBD2 (6 bases). This CDR3 has 14 amino acids. The germline V gene encodes CDR1 MNHEY and CDR2 SMNVEV (reference sequence). Deletions cut 6 bases from V and 4 bases from J, with 13 bases between. CDR3 DNA sequence: TGTGCCAGCAGCTTGACTAGAGCATACAATGAGCAGTTCTTA. Residues: CASSLTRAYNEQFL.

This clonotype was detected ten times or more. The rearrangement links TRBV7-8 to TRBJ2-6; 9 bases are a match to TRBD1. CDR1 SGHVS and CDR2 FQNEAQ come from the germline V gene. Germline trimming cut 4 bases from V and 0 bases from J; bases unmatched to any gene: 10. The CDR3 totals 19 residues. The CDR3 reads CASSSTGTGLSSGANVLTF. The CDR3 nucleotides read TGTGCCAGCAGCTCAACTGGGACAGGGCTTAGCTCTGGGGCCAACGTCCTGACTTTC.

V is TRBV7-2 and J is TRBJ2-1, with D perhaps TRBD2 (6 bases). The ends were cut back, 5 bases at V and 0 bases at J, with 17 bases in the middle. The length of the CDR3 is 17 residues. Germline loops: CDR1 SGHTA, CDR2 FQGNSA. The CDR3 here is CASSPTRLGSSYNEQFF. CDR3 nucleotide sequence: TGTGCCAGCAGCCCCACTAGACTAGGGAGCTCCTACAATGAGCAGTTCTTC.

V usage is TRBV7-2 and J usage is TRBJ2-1, with no clear D. Germline values: CDR1 SGHTA, CDR2 FQGNSA. V was shortened by 6 bases and J by 8 bases, with 20 bases between the two germline ends. CDR3 length: 15 amino acids. In DNA, the CDR3 is TGTGCCAGCAGTCCGGGTTTGGGTCTCGGGCATGAGCAGTTCTTC. Protein: CASSPGLGLGHEQFF.

The table lists this clonotype with a few counts. This chain connects TRBV7-9 to TRBJ2-7; D is perhaps TRBD2 (6 bases). This CDR3 spans 14 amino acids. The V gene lost 8 bases and the J gene lost 3 bases, with 17 bases spanning the gap. Germline lookup yields CDR1 SEHNR and CDR2 FQNEAQ (reference sequence). The DNA for the CDR3 is TGTGCCAGCGGTCCGGGGGACCTAGGCTACGAGCAGTACTTC. Encoded protein: CASGPGDLGYEQYF.

The genes are TRBV5-1 and TRBJ1-1; D not certain. V lost 2 bases to trimming and J lost 1 base, with 12 bases between them. Germline V gene sequence: CDR1 SGHRS, CDR2 YFSETQ. The length of the CDR3 is 15 residues. DNA of the CDR3: TGCGCCAGCAGCTTCTCCCCTTACGGGAACACTGAAGCTTTCTTT. This encodes CASSFSPYGNTEAFF.

The CDR3 DNA sequence: TGCGCCAGCAGCTTCACTACCGTGCAGGGTGTGGTTCATTCACCCCTCCACTTT. This gives the protein CASSFTTVQGVVHSPLHF. The chain couples TRBV5-1 to TRBJ1-6; the D gene is possibly TRBD1 (5 bases). Trimming removed 2 bases at V and 8 bases at J, with 23 bases between. CDR1 is SGHRS and CDR2 is YFSETQ in the germline V gene. This CDR3 comprises 18 residues. The complete variable domain, with remaining parts taken from reference TRBV5-1 and TRBJ1-6, reads KAGVTQTPRYLIKTRGQQVTLSCSPISGHRSVSWYQQTPGQGLQFLFEYFSETQRNKGNFPGRFSGRQFSNSRSEMNVSTLELGDSALYLCASSFTTVQGVVHSPLHFGNGTRLTVT.